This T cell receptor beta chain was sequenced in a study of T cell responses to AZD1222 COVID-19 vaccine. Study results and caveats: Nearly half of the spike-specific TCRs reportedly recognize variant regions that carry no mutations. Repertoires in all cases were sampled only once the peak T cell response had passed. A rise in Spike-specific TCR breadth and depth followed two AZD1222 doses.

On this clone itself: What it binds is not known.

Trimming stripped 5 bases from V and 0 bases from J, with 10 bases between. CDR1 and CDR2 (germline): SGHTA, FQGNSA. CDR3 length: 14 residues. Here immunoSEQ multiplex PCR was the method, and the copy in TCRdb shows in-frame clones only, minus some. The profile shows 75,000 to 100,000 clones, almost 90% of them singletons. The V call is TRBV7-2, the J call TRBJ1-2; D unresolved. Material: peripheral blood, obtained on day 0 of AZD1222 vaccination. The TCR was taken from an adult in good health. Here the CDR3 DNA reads TGTGCCAGCAGCGCCGACGTAGCTAACTATGGCTACACCTTC. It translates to CASSADVANYGYTF.